This entry concerns a single T cell receptor (beta chain). Its antigen is unidentified. This entry comes from a study of OX40 agonist ivuxolimab in advanced cancers. Looking at the study overall: Hepatocellular carcinoma, melanoma, renal cell or head and neck cancer affected the dose-escalation patients. Findings of the study overall: Antigen specificity remained undetermined for the expanded peripheral T cells.

There are 11 residues in the CDR3. Germline V gives CDR1 GTSNPN, CDR2 SVGIG (reference sequence). V was shortened by 2 bases and J by 2 bases, with 3 bases between the two germline ends. The investigators sampled blood at baseline, at cycle 4 day 1, and at cycle 7 day 1. The data were produced by immunoSEQ multiplex PCR, yet TCRdb's version contains in-frame clones alone and is incomplete. The sample has some 50,000 clones; more than 85% are singletons. This sequence was found in an adult with an advanced solid tumor such as melanoma, head and neck, liver or kidney cancer. The V call is TRBV30, the J call TRBJ1-2; D not certain. The sequenced sample was CD4+ or CD8+ T cells sorted from blood, obtained in a trial of the OX40 agonist ivuxolimab. CDR3 in DNA: TGTGCCTGGAGTCAGAACTATGGCTACACCTTC. This translates into CAWSQNYGYTF.